Listed below are T cell receptor beta chains from one sample, sequenced in a study of brain T cells in children with intractable seizures. Data came from immunoSEQ multiplex PCR; TCRdb stores just in-frame clones and leaves some out. The sample has around 80,000 clones, about 90% seen once. The starting material was peripheral blood, obtained at surgery. These receptors were obtained from a girl aged 2 to 10 with Rasmussen encephalitis and intractable seizures. CDR3s include the opening cysteine and the closing phenylalanine or tryptophan. A D gene is named only where the DNA matches it firmly. For some rows the clone size is stated as once, few or many, or as a class when expanded; others skip it.

cdr3_length: 12
v_call: TRBV12-5
d_call: .
j_call: TRBJ2-3
clone_size: .
cdr3_aa: CASGLRTDAQYF
cdr3_nt: TGTGCTAGTGGTCTCCGGACAGACGCGCAGTATTTT

cdr3_length: 14
v_call: TRBV10-3
d_call: .
j_call: TRBJ1-2
clone_size: once
cdr3_aa: CAISERNTYYGYTF
cdr3_nt: TGTGCCATCAGTGAGCGGAACACCTACTATGGCTACACCTTC

cdr3_length: 14
v_call: TRBV28
d_call: .
j_call: TRBJ1-2
clone_size: .
cdr3_aa: CASSFRTAPYGYTF
cdr3_nt: TGTGCCAGCAGTTTTCGGACAGCGCCCTATGGCTACACCTTC

cdr3_length: 17
v_call: TRBV28
d_call: TRBD1
j_call: TRBJ2-7
clone_size: .
cdr3_aa: CASSLWGLGTGDWEQYF
cdr3_nt: TGTGCCAGCAGTTTATGGGGGCTTGGGACAGGGGATTGGGAGCAGTACTTC

cdr3_length: 15
v_call: TRBV4-1
d_call: .
j_call: TRBJ2-3
clone_size: medium-sized
cdr3_aa: CASSQKSTSTDTQYF
cdr3_nt: TGCGCCAGCAGCCAAAAGTCGACGAGCACAGATACGCAGTATTTT

cdr3_length: 15
v_call: TRBV18
d_call: TRBD1
j_call: TRBJ2-3
clone_size: once
cdr3_aa: CASSPDDRDADTQYF
cdr3_nt: TGTGCCAGCTCACCAGATGACAGGGATGCAGATACGCAGTATTTT

cdr3_length: 17
v_call: TRBV4-1
d_call: .
j_call: TRBJ1-1
clone_size: .
cdr3_aa: CASSQERGRGTNTEAFF
cdr3_nt: TGCGCCAGCAGCCAAGAGAGGGGTCGGGGTACGAACACTGAAGCTTTCTTT

cdr3_length: 15
v_call: TRBV27
d_call: .
j_call: TRBJ2-3
clone_size: once
cdr3_aa: CASSDLLPGTDTQYF
cdr3_nt: TGTGCCAGCAGTGACCTACTACCGGGGACAGATACGCAGTATTTT

cdr3_length: 19
v_call: TRBV27
d_call: TRBD2
j_call: TRBJ2-3
clone_size: .
cdr3_aa: CASRTVAVAGRPSTDTQYF
cdr3_nt: TGTGCCAGCAGGACAGTCGCCGTAGCGGGGAGACCTAGCACAGATACGCAGTATTTT

cdr3_length: 13
v_call: TRBV15
d_call: TRBD1
j_call: TRBJ1-2
clone_size: .
cdr3_aa: CATSKRTGQGYTF
cdr3_nt: TGTGCCACCAGCAAACGGACAGGGCAAGGCTACACCTTC

cdr3_length: 15
v_call: TRBV5-6
d_call: TRBD2
j_call: TRBJ2-5
clone_size: once
cdr3_aa: CASSYGGGLWETQYF
cdr3_nt: TGTGCCAGCAGCTACGGGGGAGGGCTTTGGGAGACCCAGTACTTC

cdr3_length: 13
v_call: TRBV7-8
d_call: .
j_call: TRBJ2-7
clone_size: .
cdr3_aa: CASSLRGADEQYF
cdr3_nt: TGTGCCAGCAGCCTAAGAGGGGCGGACGAGCAGTACTTC

cdr3_length: 15
v_call: TRBV7-9
d_call: .
j_call: TRBJ1-6
clone_size: .
cdr3_aa: CASSRSGQINSPLHF
cdr3_nt: TGTGCCAGCAGTCGGTCCGGCCAGATTAATTCACCCCTCCACTTT

cdr3_length: 15
v_call: TRBV24-1
d_call: .
j_call: TRBJ2-1
clone_size: .
cdr3_aa: CATSDSLTDRNEQFF
cdr3_nt: TGTGCCACCAGTGATTCACTGACGGACCGAAATGAGCAGTTCTTC

cdr3_length: 15
v_call: TRBV7-6
d_call: TRBD1
j_call: TRBJ1-5
clone_size: .
cdr3_aa: CASSRDRGIGQPQHF
cdr3_nt: TGTGCCAGCAGTCGGGACAGGGGTATCGGTCAGCCCCAGCATTTT

cdr3_length: 12
v_call: TRBV7-9
d_call: .
j_call: TRBJ1-6
clone_size: .
cdr3_aa: CASRPEGSPLHF
cdr3_nt: TGTGCCAGCAGACCTGAGGGTTCACCCCTCCACTTT

cdr3_length: 15
v_call: TRBV5-4
d_call: .
j_call: TRBJ2-3
clone_size: .
cdr3_aa: CASSLAGDITDTQYF
cdr3_nt: TGTGCCAGCAGCTTGGCGGGGGATATCACAGATACGCAGTATTTT

cdr3_length: 12
v_call: TRBV6-5
d_call: TRBD1
j_call: TRBJ1-2
clone_size: once
cdr3_aa: CASMDRNYGYTF
cdr3_nt: TGTGCCAGCATGGACAGGAACTATGGCTACACCTTC

cdr3_length: 15
v_call: TRBV25-1
d_call: TRBD1
j_call: TRBJ1-2
clone_size: .
cdr3_aa: CASSEPDRGQDGYTF
cdr3_nt: TGTGCCAGCAGTGAACCGGACAGGGGGCAGGATGGCTACACCTTC

cdr3_length: 16
v_call: TRBV6-5
d_call: .
j_call: TRBJ1-1
clone_size: .
cdr3_aa: CASSYWGGGLDTEAFF
cdr3_nt: TGTGCCAGCAGTTACTGGGGAGGCGGCTTGGACACTGAAGCTTTCTTT

cdr3_length: 14
v_call: TRBV14
d_call: .
j_call: TRBJ2-7
clone_size: .
cdr3_aa: CASSQRISGYEQYF
cdr3_nt: TGTGCCAGCAGCCAAAGGATTAGCGGCTACGAGCAGTACTTC

cdr3_length: 13
v_call: TRBV6-5
d_call: .
j_call: TRBJ1-1
clone_size: .
cdr3_aa: CASSYSGVGEAFF
cdr3_nt: TGTGCCAGCAGTTACTCGGGCGTAGGGGAAGCTTTCTTT

cdr3_length: 12
v_call: TRBV29-1
d_call: .
j_call: TRBJ2-7
clone_size: .
cdr3_aa: CSVETNTYEQYF
cdr3_nt: TGCAGCGTTGAGACTAACACCTACGAGCAGTACTTC

cdr3_length: 20
v_call: TRBV7-3
d_call: TRBD2
j_call: TRBJ2-1
clone_size: .
cdr3_aa: CASSLTGTTLPSGRYPEQFF
cdr3_nt: TGTGCCAGCAGCTTAACCGGGACCACGCTCCCTAGCGGGAGGTACCCTGAGCAGTTCTTC

cdr3_length: 17
v_call: TRBV19
d_call: .
j_call: TRBJ1-3
clone_size: .
cdr3_aa: CASSIKSAPSSGNTIYF
cdr3_nt: TGTGCCAGTAGTATTAAGTCGGCGCCGAGCTCTGGAAACACCATATATTTT

cdr3_length: 16
v_call: TRBV7-3
d_call: TRBD2
j_call: TRBJ2-3
clone_size: .
cdr3_aa: CASSPEGGGATDTQYF
cdr3_nt: TGTGCCAGCAGCCCGGAGGGCGGGGGGGCAACAGATACGCAGTATTTT

cdr3_length: 17
v_call: TRBV7-6
d_call: TRBD1
j_call: TRBJ1-4
clone_size: .
cdr3_aa: CASSLEAPGTVNEKLFF
cdr3_nt: TGTGCCAGCAGCTTAGAGGCCCCGGGGACAGTCAATGAAAAACTGTTTTTT

cdr3_length: 17
v_call: TRBV3-1/TRBV3-2
d_call: .
j_call: TRBJ1-3
clone_size: .
cdr3_aa: CASSMSPTGLSGNTIYF
cdr3_nt: TGTGCCAGCAGCATGAGCCCAACAGGCCTTTCTGGAAACACCATATATTTT

cdr3_length: 12
v_call: TRBV18
d_call: .
j_call: TRBJ1-3
clone_size: .
cdr3_aa: CASRRTVDTIYF
cdr3_nt: TGTGCCAGCCGAAGAACCGTAGACACCATATATTTT

cdr3_length: 14
v_call: TRBV19
d_call: .
j_call: TRBJ2-7
clone_size: .
cdr3_aa: CASSSAGSSYEQYF
cdr3_nt: TGTGCCAGTAGTTCGGCGGGGAGCTCCTACGAGCAGTACTTC

cdr3_length: 13
v_call: TRBV11-3
d_call: .
j_call: TRBJ1-1
clone_size: .
cdr3_aa: CASSPRDGSEAFF
cdr3_nt: TGTGCCAGCAGCCCGCGGGACGGGTCTGAAGCTTTCTTT

cdr3_length: 15
v_call: TRBV13
d_call: TRBD2
j_call: TRBJ2-7
clone_size: .
cdr3_aa: CASSFRASGSYEQYF
cdr3_nt: TGTGCCAGCAGCTTTAGAGCTAGCGGCTCCTACGAGCAGTACTTC

cdr3_length: 13
v_call: TRBV10-3
d_call: .
j_call: TRBJ2-4
clone_size: .
cdr3_aa: CAISVDPGTIQYF
cdr3_nt: TGTGCCATCAGTGTGGACCCAGGGACCATTCAGTACTTC

cdr3_length: 14
v_call: TRBV28
d_call: .
j_call: TRBJ2-7
clone_size: .
cdr3_aa: CASSFGQGGYEQYF
cdr3_nt: TGTGCCAGCAGTTTCGGTCAGGGGGGGTACGAGCAGTACTTC

cdr3_length: 17
v_call: TRBV20-1
d_call: TRBD2
j_call: TRBJ2-3
clone_size: once
cdr3_aa: CSASGGSGSLRTDTQYF
cdr3_nt: TGCAGTGCTAGTGGTGGGAGCGGGAGTTTGAGGACAGATACGCAGTATTTT

cdr3_length: 12
v_call: TRBV19
d_call: .
j_call: TRBJ2-1
clone_size: .
cdr3_aa: CASSRTGNEQFF
cdr3_nt: TGTGCCAGTAGCCGAACAGGAAATGAGCAGTTCTTC

cdr3_length: 20
v_call: TRBV9
d_call: TRBD2
j_call: TRBJ2-1
clone_size: .
cdr3_aa: CASSVPGTRQSPSSYNEQFF
cdr3_nt: TGTGCCAGCAGCGTACCCGGGACTAGACAGTCCCCGAGCTCCTACAATGAGCAGTTCTTC

cdr3_length: 15
v_call: TRBV6-6
d_call: TRBD1
j_call: TRBJ1-2
clone_size: .
cdr3_aa: CASRQSKTGNYGYTF
cdr3_nt: TGTGCCAGCCGACAAAGTAAGACAGGGAACTATGGCTACACCTTC

cdr3_length: 14
v_call: TRBV14
d_call: .
j_call: TRBJ2-3
clone_size: .
cdr3_aa: CASSPGPGGNTQYF
cdr3_nt: TGTGCCAGCAGCCCGGGCCCCGGGGGAAATACGCAGTATTTT

cdr3_length: 12
v_call: TRBV6-2/TRBV6-3
d_call: .
j_call: TRBJ2-1
clone_size: .
cdr3_aa: CASSYRDNEQFF
cdr3_nt: TGTGCCAGCAGTTACAGGGACAATGAGCAGTTCTTC

cdr3_length: 13
v_call: TRBV7-9
d_call: .
j_call: TRBJ2-7
clone_size: .
cdr3_aa: CASSLESSIEQYF
cdr3_nt: TGTGCCAGCAGCTTAGAGTCTAGTATCGAGCAGTACTTC

cdr3_length: 11
v_call: TRBV20-1
d_call: .
j_call: TRBJ2-1
clone_size: .
cdr3_aa: CSAQHHNEQFF
cdr3_nt: TGCAGTGCCCAACATCACAATGAGCAGTTCTTC

cdr3_length: 15
v_call: TRBV6-5
d_call: TRBD1
j_call: TRBJ1-1
clone_size: .
cdr3_aa: CASSYSRGLSTEAFF
cdr3_nt: TGTGCCAGCAGTTACTCGAGGGGGCTAAGCACTGAAGCTTTCTTT

cdr3_length: 14
v_call: TRBV5-4
d_call: TRBD1
j_call: TRBJ1-1
clone_size: .
cdr3_aa: CASTRDRLNTEAFF
cdr3_nt: TGTGCCAGCACCCGGGACAGGCTGAACACTGAAGCTTTCTTT

cdr3_length: 18
v_call: TRBV27
d_call: TRBD1
j_call: TRBJ1-2
clone_size: .
cdr3_aa: CASSLHAVTGGYNYGYTF
cdr3_nt: TGTGCCAGCAGTTTACACGCGGTGACAGGGGGCTACAACTATGGCTACACCTTC

cdr3_length: 11
v_call: TRBV2
d_call: .
j_call: TRBJ2-7
clone_size: .
cdr3_aa: CASRKNYEQYF
cdr3_nt: TGTGCCAGCAGAAAAAACTACGAGCAGTACTTC

cdr3_length: 13
v_call: TRBV27
d_call: TRBD1
j_call: TRBJ1-2
clone_size: .
cdr3_aa: CASTALRGGGYTF
cdr3_nt: TGTGCCAGCACCGCCCTCAGGGGGGGAGGCTACACCTTC

cdr3_length: 14
v_call: TRBV7-9
d_call: .
j_call: TRBJ2-2
clone_size: .
cdr3_aa: CASSLVRGTGELFF
cdr3_nt: TGTGCCAGCAGCTTAGTTCGGGGGACCGGGGAGCTGTTTTTT

cdr3_length: 12
v_call: TRBV5-1
d_call: .
j_call: TRBJ1-2
clone_size: .
cdr3_aa: CASSWSGVGYTF
cdr3_nt: TGCGCCAGCAGCTGGTCAGGGGTCGGCTACACCTTC